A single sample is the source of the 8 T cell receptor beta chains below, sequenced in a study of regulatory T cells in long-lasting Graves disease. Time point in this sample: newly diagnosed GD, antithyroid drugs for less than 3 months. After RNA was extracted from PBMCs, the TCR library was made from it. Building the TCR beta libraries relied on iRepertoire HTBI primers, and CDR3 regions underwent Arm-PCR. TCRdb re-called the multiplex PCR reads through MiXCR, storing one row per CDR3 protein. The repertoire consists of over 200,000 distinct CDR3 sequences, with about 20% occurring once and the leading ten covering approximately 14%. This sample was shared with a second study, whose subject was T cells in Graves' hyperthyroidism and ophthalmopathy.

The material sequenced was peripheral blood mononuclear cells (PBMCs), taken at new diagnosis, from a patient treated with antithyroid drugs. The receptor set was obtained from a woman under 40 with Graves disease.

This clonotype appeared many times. CDR3 DNA: TGTGCCAGCCGCATTGGACAGGCCCTGAACACTGAAGCTTTCTTT. It encodes CASRIGQALNTEAFF. The chain joins TRBV10-3 to TRBJ1-1; 7 bases match TRBD1. V dropped 10 bases and J dropped 0; count of bases not matched to a gene: 11. The CDR3 covers 15 residues. Germline V gene sequence: CDR1 ENHRY, CDR2 SYGVKD.

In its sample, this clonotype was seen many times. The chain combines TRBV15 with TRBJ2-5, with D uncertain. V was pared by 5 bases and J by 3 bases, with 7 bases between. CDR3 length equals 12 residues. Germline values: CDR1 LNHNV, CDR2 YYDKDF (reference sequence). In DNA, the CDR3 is TGTGCCACCAGCCGGTTGAAAGAGACCCAGTACTTC. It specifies CATSRLKETQYF.

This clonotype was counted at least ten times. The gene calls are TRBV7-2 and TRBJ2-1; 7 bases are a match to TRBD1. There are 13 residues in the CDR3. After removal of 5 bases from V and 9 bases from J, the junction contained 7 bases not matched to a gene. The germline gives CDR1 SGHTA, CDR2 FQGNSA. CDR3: CASSLPGGSEQFF. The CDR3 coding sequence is TGTGCCAGCAGCCTGCCAGGGGGAAGTGAGCAGTTCTTC.

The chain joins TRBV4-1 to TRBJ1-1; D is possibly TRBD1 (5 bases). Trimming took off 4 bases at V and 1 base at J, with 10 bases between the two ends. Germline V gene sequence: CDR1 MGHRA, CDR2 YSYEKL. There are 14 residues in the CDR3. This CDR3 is CASSRHQGNTEAFF. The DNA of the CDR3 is TGCGCCAGCAGCCGCCACCAGGGGAACACTGAAGCTTTCTTT.

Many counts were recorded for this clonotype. The CDR3 sequence: CASRGYSGNTIYF. In DNA form, the CDR3 reads TGTGCCAGCAGAGGATACTCTGGAAACACCATATATTTT. The V and J genes are TRBV6-1 and TRBJ1-3, with no clear D. The CDR3 is 13 amino acids. Germline V gives CDR1 MNHNS, CDR2 SASEGT. V was shortened by 6 bases and J by 0 bases, with 6 bases between the two germline ends.

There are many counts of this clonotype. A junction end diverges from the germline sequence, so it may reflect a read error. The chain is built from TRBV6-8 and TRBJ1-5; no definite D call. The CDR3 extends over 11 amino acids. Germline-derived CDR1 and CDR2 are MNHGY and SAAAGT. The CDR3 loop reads CAGRRYQPQHF. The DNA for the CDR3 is TGTGCCGGCAGACGGTATCAGCCCCAGCATTTT.

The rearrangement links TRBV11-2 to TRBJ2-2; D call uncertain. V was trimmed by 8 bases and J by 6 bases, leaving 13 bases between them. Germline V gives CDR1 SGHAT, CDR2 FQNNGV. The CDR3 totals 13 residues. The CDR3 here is CASRRVGSGELFF. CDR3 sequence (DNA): TGTGCCAGCCGAAGAGTCGGGTCCGGGGAGCTGTTTTTT.

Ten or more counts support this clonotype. CDR3 DNA: TGTGCCAGCAGCCAACTCTCGGGGGGGGAGACCCAGTACTTC. Translation: CASSQLSGGETQYF. The chain joins TRBV3-1 to TRBJ2-5; 8 bases are a match to TRBD2. J was trimmed by 5 bases and V by 2 bases; bases with no gene match: 4. Per germline, CDR1 LGHDT and CDR2 YNNKEL (reference sequence). This CDR3 comprises 14 residues.